This is a list of T cell receptor beta chains from one sample in a study of blood T cell repertoires in COVID-19. Profiling relied on immunoSEQ multiplex PCR, and the TCRdb table lists in-frame clones only, not all of them. The table has around 300,000 clones, around nine tenths seen once. The sequenced sample was PBMCs or T cells enriched from blood (not recorded which). The receptor source for this set is a woman younger than 30 who had recovered from COVID-19. The CDR3 runs from the conserved cysteine through the conserved F or W. A D gene is named only where the DNA matches it firmly. Only some rows state a clone size, as once, few, many or a class for expanded clones.

D gene,clone size,CDR3 length,J gene,V gene,CDR3 protein,CDR3 DNA
TRBD1,few,14,TRBJ1-1,TRBV10-2,CASRDPGQGSEAFF,TGCGCCAGCAGAGACCCGGGACAGGGTTCCGAAGCTTTCTTT
NA,NA,17,TRBJ1-5,TRBV20-1,CSASLSFGTLSNQPQHF,TGCAGTGCTAGTCTAAGTTTCGGGACTCTTAGCAATCAGCCCCAGCATTTT
NA,NA,15,TRBJ2-7,TRBV5-4,CASSLGEVGDYEQYF,TGTGCCAGCAGCTTGGGAGAGGTCGGGGACTACGAGCAGTACTTC
NA,few,13,TRBJ1-5,TRBV19,CAAAGQSNQPQHF,TGTGCCGCTGCAGGGCAGAGCAATCAGCCCCAGCATTTT
NA,NA,12,TRBJ1-6,TRBV6-5,CASRDITGPLHF,TGTGCCAGCAGGGACATTACTGGACCCCTCCACTTT
NA,once,14,TRBJ2-1,TRBV6-2/TRBV6-3,CASSYLSPENEQFF,TGTGCCAGCAGTTACTTGAGTCCGGAGAATGAGCAGTTCTTC
NA,NA,14,TRBJ1-4,TRBV7-9,CASSRQKTNEKLFF,TGTGCCAGCAGCAGACAGAAAACTAATGAAAAACTGTTTTTT
TRBD2,many,15,TRBJ2-2,TRBV18,CASSPYGGATGELFF,TGTGCCAGCTCACCATACGGGGGGGCCACCGGGGAGCTGTTTTTT
NA,NA,13,TRBJ2-7,TRBV28,CASSLGIFYEQYF,TGTGCCAGCAGTCTCGGGATATTTTACGAGCAGTACTTC
NA,few,16,TRBJ1-6,TRBV10-3,CAISDLQGGVYSPLHF,TGTGCCATCAGTGACCTGCAGGGAGGGGTTTATTCACCCCTCCACTTT
TRBD1,NA,14,TRBJ1-4,TRBV5-1,CASSFGQGSEKLFF,TGCGCCAGCAGCTTTGGACAGGGGAGCGAAAAACTGTTTTTT
NA,NA,17,TRBJ1-2,TRBV5-4,CASSHSLPGHSRVGFTF,TGTGCCAGCAGCCATTCTCTTCCGGGACATTCAAGGGTGGGCTTTACCTTC
TRBD1,NA,14,TRBJ1-6,TRBV3-1/TRBV3-2,CASSYRDRDSPLHF,TGTGCCAGCAGCTACCGGGACAGGGATTCACCCCTCCACTTT
TRBD1,NA,14,TRBJ2-7,TRBV5-5,CASSFFDRVHEQYF,TGTGCCAGCAGCTTTTTTGACAGGGTCCACGAGCAGTACTTC
NA,few,14,TRBJ1-2,TRBV4-1,CASSPLQGNYGYTF,TGCGCCAGCAGCCCACTACAGGGAAACTATGGCTACACCTTC
TRBD2,NA,15,TRBJ2-7,TRBV7-9,CASSLVVREGGEQYF,TGTGCCAGCAGCTTAGTCGTCAGGGAGGGAGGCGAGCAGTACTTC
TRBD1,NA,16,TRBJ2-7,TRBV29-1,CSVEGGTGTVPYEQYF,TGCAGCGTTGAAGGAGGGACCGGGACAGTGCCCTACGAGCAGTACTTC
NA,NA,15,TRBJ1-5,TRBV7-8,CASSWAGNSNQPQHF,TGTGCCAGCAGCTGGGCGGGGAATAGCAATCAGCCCCAGCATTTT
NA,NA,14,TRBJ1-1,TRBV19,CASRDTAMNTEAFF,TGTGCCAGCCGGGACACTGCGATGAACACTGAAGCTTTCTTT
NA,NA,15,TRBJ2-2,TRBV28,CASRTPKRGTGELFF,TGTGCCAGCAGAACTCCTAAGAGGGGGACCGGGGAGCTGTTTTTT
NA,NA,13,TRBJ2-7,TRBV7-9,CASSLAPHYEQYF,TGTGCCAGCAGCTTAGCCCCACACTACGAGCAGTACTTC
TRBD2,NA,18,TRBJ2-1,TRBV18,CASPSRSRAGSSYNEQFF,TGTGCCAGCCCATCCAGGTCTCGAGCGGGGAGCTCCTACAATGAGCAGTTCTTC
TRBD1,NA,15,TRBJ1-2,TRBV6-4,CASSDTGQGVNGYTF,TGTGCCAGCAGTGACACCGGACAGGGGGTGAATGGCTACACCTTC
NA,once,15,TRBJ1-4,TRBV6-2/TRBV6-3,CASSPAGATNEKLFF,TGTGCCAGCAGTCCAGCGGGTGCAACTAATGAAAAACTGTTTTTT
NA,NA,15,TRBJ1-6,TRBV7-9,CASSLPGTLNSPLHF,TGTGCCAGCAGCTTACCGGGGACACTTAATTCACCCCTCCACTTT
TRBD1,once,14,TRBJ1-2,TRBV7-3,CASSSPGQGMGYTF,TGTGCCAGCAGCTCCCCCGGACAGGGAATGGGCTACACCTTC
NA,NA,14,TRBJ1-2,TRBV28,CASREGGALYGYTF,TGTGCCAGCAGGGAGGGAGGGGCACTATATGGCTACACCTTC
NA,NA,13,TRBJ1-1,TRBV7-8,CASSPLLTPEAFF,TGTGCCAGCAGCCCACTTTTAACCCCTGAAGCTTTCTTT
TRBD1,NA,14,TRBJ1-2,TRBV7-9,CASSLVGQGGGYTF,TGTGCCAGCAGCTTAGTTGGACAGGGCGGTGGCTACACCTTC
TRBD1,NA,15,TRBJ1-4,TRBV5-1,CASSFRGPGDEKLFF,TGCGCCAGCAGCTTCAGGGGGCCAGGCGATGAAAAACTGTTTTTT
TRBD1,once,14,TRBJ1-1,TRBV15,CATSRGQGNTEAFF,TGTGCCACCAGCAGGGGACAGGGGAACACTGAAGCTTTCTTT
TRBD1,NA,16,TRBJ2-3,TRBV6-5,CASSYQGQSVTDTQYF,TGTGCCAGCAGTTACCAGGGACAGTCCGTCACAGATACGCAGTATTTT
NA,NA,16,TRBJ1-3,TRBV10-3,CAISDSRGISGNTIYF,TGTGCCATCAGTGATTCGCGGGGCATCTCTGGAAACACCATATATTTT
NA,NA,16,TRBJ1-4,TRBV4-2,CASSQDPPGSNEKLFF,TGTGCCAGCAGCCAAGATCCCCCAGGGTCTAATGAAAAACTGTTTTTT
TRBD1,NA,17,TRBJ2-7,TRBV24-1,CATSDRTGGEETYEQYF,TGTGCCACCAGTGATAGGACAGGGGGCGAGGAGACCTACGAGCAGTACTTC
TRBD1,NA,16,TRBJ1-1,TRBV19,CASSPGTGVLGTEAFF,TGTGCCAGTAGCCCCGGGACAGGGGTTCTAGGCACTGAAGCTTTCTTT
NA,once,13,TRBJ1-1,TRBV7-8,CASSPGFGTEAFF,TGTGCCAGCAGCCCAGGGTTTGGCACTGAAGCTTTCTTT
NA,NA,14,TRBJ1-2,TRBV2,CASSSDRTDYGYTF,TGTGCCAGCAGCTCGGACAGAACCGACTATGGCTACACCTTC
TRBD2,once,16,TRBJ2-5,TRBV24-1,CATSVGAGEYRETQYF,TGTGCCACCAGTGTCGGAGCGGGAGAATATCGGGAGACCCAGTACTTC
TRBD2,NA,15,TRBJ2-1,TRBV10-3,CAISGTSGGNNEQFF,TGTGCCATCAGCGGGACTAGCGGGGGGAACAATGAGCAGTTCTTC